The clone carrying this TCR beta chain has a count of ten or more. The sample belongs to a study of neurological immune-mediated disorders. TCRdb fed the 5' RACE reads into MiXCR, producing one record per CDR3 protein. The sample lists 60,000 to 90,000 distinct CDR3 sequences, roughly a tenth seen once, with about 9.6% in the top ten. As for time point: longitudinal time-point 1 (baseline). CDR1 and CDR2 from the germline V gene are SGHTA and FQGTGA. The CDR3 consists of 16 residues. V trimming: 4 bases; J trimming: 2 bases; junction bases outside the gene matches: 5. This chain connects TRBV7-3 to TRBJ2-3, with TRBD2 matching over 11 bases. This receptor was taken from a man aged 25 to 40 in good health. Sequencing was carried out using PBMCs. CDR3 region: CASSSGLAGLTDTQYF. The CDR3, as DNA: TGTGCCAGCAGCTCCGGACTAGCGGGCCTCACAGATACGCAGTATTTT.